The entry below describes one TCR beta chain. In the original processing: Estimation of nucleated cell counts was performed using reference gene primer amplification. Libraries were prepared by immunoSEQ multiplex PCR; TCRdb keeps only in-frame clonotypes and omits some of them. Clone size and the V and J calls come from that table; the DNA yielded D and trimming. Here the sample spans more than 200,000 clones, 79% being singletons. These data belong to a study of blood T cell repertoires in COVID-19. The overall study: COVID-19 samples, acute and convalescent, were from the United States, Italy and Spain. The analysed material was cDNA or gDNA that came from T cells, B-cell-depleted T cells, or PBMCs.

This receptor was identified in a woman aged 40 to 50 with active or convalescent COVID-19. Sequences were obtained from peripheral blood.

CDR3: CASSLAGGASKETQYF. The DNA of the CDR3 is TGTGCCAGCAGCCTTGCGGGGGGAGCTAGCAAAGAGACCCAGTACTTC. The rearrangement uses TRBV3-1 (or the pseudogene TRBV3-2) and TRBJ2-5; 8 positions agree with TRBD2. Germline V CDR1 and CDR2: LGHDT, YNNKEL (reference sequence). This CDR3 has 16 residues. V trimming: 4 bases; J trimming: 3 bases; junction bases outside the gene matches: 10.